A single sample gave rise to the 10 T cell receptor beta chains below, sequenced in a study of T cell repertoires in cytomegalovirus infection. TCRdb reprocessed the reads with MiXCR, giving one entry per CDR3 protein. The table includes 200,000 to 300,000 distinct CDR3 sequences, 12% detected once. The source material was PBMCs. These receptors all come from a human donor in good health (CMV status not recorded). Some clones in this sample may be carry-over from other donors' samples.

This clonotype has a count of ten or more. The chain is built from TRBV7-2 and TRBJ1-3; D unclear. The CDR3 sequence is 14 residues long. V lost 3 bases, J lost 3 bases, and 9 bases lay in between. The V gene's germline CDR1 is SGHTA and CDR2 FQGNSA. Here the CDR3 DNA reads TGTGCCAGCAGCTTTAGTTTACGTGGAAACACCATATATTTT. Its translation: CASSFSLRGNTIYF.

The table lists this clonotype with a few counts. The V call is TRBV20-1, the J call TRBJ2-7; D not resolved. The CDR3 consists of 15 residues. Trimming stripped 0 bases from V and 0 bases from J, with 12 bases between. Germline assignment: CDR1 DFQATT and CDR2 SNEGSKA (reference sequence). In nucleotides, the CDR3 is TGCAGTGCTAGAGATGAGGCAGGAAACTCCTACGAGCAGTACTTC. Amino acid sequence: CSARDEAGNSYEQYF.

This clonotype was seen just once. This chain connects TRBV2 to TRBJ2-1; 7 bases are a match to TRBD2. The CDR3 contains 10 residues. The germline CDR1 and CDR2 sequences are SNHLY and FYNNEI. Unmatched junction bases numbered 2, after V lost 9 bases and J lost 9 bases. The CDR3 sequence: CASWGGEQFF. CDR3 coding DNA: TGTGCCAGTTGGGGGGGTGAGCAGTTCTTC. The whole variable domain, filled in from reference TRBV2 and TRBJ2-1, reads EPEVTQTPSHQVTQMGQEVILRCVPISNHLYFYWYRQILGQKVEFLVSFYNNEISEKSEIFDDQFSVERPDGSNFTLKIRSTKLEDSAMYFCASWGGEQFFGPGTRLTVL.

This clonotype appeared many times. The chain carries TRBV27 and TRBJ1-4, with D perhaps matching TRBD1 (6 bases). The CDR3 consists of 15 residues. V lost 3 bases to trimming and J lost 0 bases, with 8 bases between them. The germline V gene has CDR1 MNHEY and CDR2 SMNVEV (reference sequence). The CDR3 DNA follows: TGTGCCAGCAGTTTTGGGACACCAACTAATGAAAAACTGTTTTTT. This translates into CASSFGTPTNEKLFF.

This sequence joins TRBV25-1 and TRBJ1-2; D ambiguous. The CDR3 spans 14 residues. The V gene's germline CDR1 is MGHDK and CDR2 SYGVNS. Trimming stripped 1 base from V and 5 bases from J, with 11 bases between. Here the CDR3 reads CASSEFTDLYGYTF. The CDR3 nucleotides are TGTGCCAGCAGTGAATTTACAGATTTGTATGGCTACACCTTC.

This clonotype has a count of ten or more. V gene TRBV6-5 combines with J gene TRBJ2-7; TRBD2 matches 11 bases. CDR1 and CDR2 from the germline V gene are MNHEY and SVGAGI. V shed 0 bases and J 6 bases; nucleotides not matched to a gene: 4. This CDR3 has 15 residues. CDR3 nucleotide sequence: TGTGCCAGCAGTTACTCCGGGACTAGCGGCCTCGAGCAGTACTTC. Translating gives CASSYSGTSGLEQYF.

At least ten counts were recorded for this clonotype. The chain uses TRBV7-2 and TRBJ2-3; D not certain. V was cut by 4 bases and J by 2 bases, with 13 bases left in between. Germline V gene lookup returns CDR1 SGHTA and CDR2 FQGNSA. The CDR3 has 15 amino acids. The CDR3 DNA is TGTGCCAGCAGCTACCAACGGAGCTTCACAGATACGCAGTATTTT. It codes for CASSYQRSFTDTQYF.

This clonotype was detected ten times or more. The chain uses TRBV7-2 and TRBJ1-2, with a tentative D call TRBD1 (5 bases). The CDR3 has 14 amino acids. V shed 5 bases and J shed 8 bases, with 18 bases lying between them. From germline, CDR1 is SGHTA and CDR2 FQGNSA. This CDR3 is CASSPQLDKDGYTF. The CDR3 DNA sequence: TGTGCCAGCAGCCCCCAGCTGGACAAAGACGGCTACACCTTC.

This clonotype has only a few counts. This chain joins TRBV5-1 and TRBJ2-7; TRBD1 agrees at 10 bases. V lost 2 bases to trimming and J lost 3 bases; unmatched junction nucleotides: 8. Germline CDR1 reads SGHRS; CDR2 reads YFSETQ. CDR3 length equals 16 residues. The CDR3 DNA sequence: TGCGCCAGCAGCTTCGGAGGCGGGACAGGGGACTACGAGCAGTACTTC. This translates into CASSFGGGTGDYEQYF.

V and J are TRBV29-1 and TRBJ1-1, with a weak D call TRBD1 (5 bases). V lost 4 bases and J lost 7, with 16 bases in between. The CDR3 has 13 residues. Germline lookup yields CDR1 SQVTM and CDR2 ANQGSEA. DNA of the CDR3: TGCAGCGTTGGCGGGGGATTGAGCGTTGAAGCTTTCTTT. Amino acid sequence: CSVGGGLSVEAFF.